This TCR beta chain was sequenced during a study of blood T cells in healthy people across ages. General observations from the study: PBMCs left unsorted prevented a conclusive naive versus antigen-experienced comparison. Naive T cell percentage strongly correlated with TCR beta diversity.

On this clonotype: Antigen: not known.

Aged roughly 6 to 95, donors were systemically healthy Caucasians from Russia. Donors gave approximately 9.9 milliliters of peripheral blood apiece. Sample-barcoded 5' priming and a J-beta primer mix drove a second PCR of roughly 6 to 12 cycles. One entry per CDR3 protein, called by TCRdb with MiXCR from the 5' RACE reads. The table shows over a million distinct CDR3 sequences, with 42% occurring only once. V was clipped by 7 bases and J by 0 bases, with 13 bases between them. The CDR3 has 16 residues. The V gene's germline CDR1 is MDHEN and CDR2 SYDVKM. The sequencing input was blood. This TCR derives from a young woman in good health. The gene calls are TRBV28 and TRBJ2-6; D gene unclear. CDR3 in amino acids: CASTNPSISGANVLTF. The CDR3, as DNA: TGTGCCAGCACCAATCCTTCTATCTCTGGGGCCAACGTCCTGACTTTC.